This T cell receptor (beta chain) was retrieved from a study of identical twins. About this clonotype: Its antigen is as yet unknown.

Broader study findings: Potential partial confounding of zero-insertion analyses by invariant MAIT and iNKT cells was noted.

TCRdb re-analysed the 5' RACE reads in MiXCR, keeping a single row per CDR3 protein. This sample yields about 530,000 distinct CDR3 sequences, of which approximately 20% are seen a single time; 0.48% belongs to the top ten. These same data were also listed under a study on yellow fever vaccine responses in identical twins.

The sequence came from a woman between 18 and 29 years old in good health. The source material was CD4+ T cells sorted from blood.

The CDR3 spells CASSLRQLIKKGAVVYNEQFF. Here the CDR3 DNA reads TGTGCCAGCAGTTTAAGGCAGCTTATTAAAAAGGGGGCGGTTGTGTACAATGAGCAGTTCTTC. The chain links TRBV28 to TRBJ2-1; 7 positions match TRBD1. Germline V gene lookup returns CDR1 MDHEN and CDR2 SYDVKM. Germline trimming cut 2 bases from V and 4 bases from J; bases unmatched to any gene: 23. The CDR3 sequence is 21 residues long.